A single sample gave rise to the 3 T cell receptor beta chains below, sequenced in a study of regulatory T cells in long-lasting Graves disease. The authors built TCR beta libraries using iRepertoire HTBI primers and Arm-PCR of CDR3 regions. Using its own MiXCR run on the multiplex PCR reads, TCRdb lists one record per CDR3 protein. This table holds 300,000 to 350,000 distinct CDR3 sequences, 20% found once. As to time point: persistent/refractory GD, antithyroid drugs over 5 years with positive TRAb. PBMCs provided the RNA from which the TCR library was made. The input for sequencing was peripheral blood mononuclear cells (PBMCs), taken when the disease was refractory, from a patient treated with antithyroid drugs. Source of these receptors: a female donor with Graves disease.

J is TRBJ1-1 and V is TRBV15; 8 bases align to TRBD1. V lost 1 base to trimming and J lost 1 base; unmatched junction nucleotides: 2. Germline values: CDR1 LNHNV, CDR2 YYDKDF (reference sequence). The CDR3 extends over 15 amino acids. In DNA, the CDR3 is TGTGCCACCAGCAGAGTGGGACAGGCGAACACTGAAGCTTTCTTT. This sequence encodes CATSRVGQANTEAFF.

Of note for this clonotype: One end of the junction is discordant with germline, which a read error may explain. The chain links TRBV6-1 to TRBJ2-7; D not certain. Germline CDR1 MNHNS, CDR2 SASEGT. The CDR3 consists of 15 residues. CDR3 sequence reads: CAIRIFERRPYEQYF. DNA of the CDR3: TGCGCCATCAGGATTTTCGAGAGACGTCCCTACGAGCAGTACTTC.

This clonotype was recorded many times. CDR3 protein: CASSFGQEAFF. The CDR3 DNA follows: TGTGCCAGCAGTTTTGGCCAGGAGGCTTTCTTT. V usage is TRBV12-3 or TRBV12-4 and J usage is TRBJ1-1; the D is unclear. The CDR3 is made up of 11 amino acids. Between the trimmed V and J ends, which lost 3 bases and 11 bases, there was a span of 10 bases.